The T cell receptor (beta chain) described here comes from a study of cytomegalovirus exposure and HLA in healthy donors (dated by TCRdb to about 2017). About the investigation overall: A later analysis indicated that the 120 validation repertoires were generated on the platform also employed for the approximately 700 repertoires of the first cohort. Besides the first cohort of under 700 subjects, a separate validation cohort made up of over 95 different subjects was used. The aim of the study was to test whether cataloging public T cell receptors could identify signatures of past pathogen exposure. To predict cytomegalovirus infection status, the study brought together high-throughput TCR immunosequencing, statistical association of individual TCRs with disease status, and machine learning. General conclusions and limits of the study: According to the authors, the approach could potentially be generalized to other disease states and immunological phenotypes. A total of 150 to 200 TCR beta chains were listed by the study as associated with cytomegalovirus. In vitro tests confirmed that a few of the cytomegalovirus-associated TCR beta chains recognize cytomegalovirus antigens. Most TCR sequences were observed very rarely across donors, whereas some public TCRs were present in many individuals. Subsequent analysis determined that TCRs grouped into clusters in the first cohort also showed a tendency toward co-occurrence across the 120 or so validation repertoires, and roughly 94% of cluster scores exceeded 0. A later analysis had no HLA typing for the validation cohort, so co-occurrence there was scored across all 130 or so repertoires. Cytomegalovirus status was reported to be diagnosed by the classifier with high specificity and sensitivity in both the original and validation cohorts.

The donors belonged to the validation cohort of around 130 subjects, which was separate from the roughly 670-subject first cohort. Library preparation was by the immunoSEQ multiplex PCR assay. In the original analysis: A statistical classification framework was developed to diagnose cytomegalovirus status using the catalog of TCR beta chain sequences. The table was pulled from immuneACCESS by TCRdb, which kept in-frame rearrangements only. Such tables lose some clones; where checked, under half of the loss comes from unresolved V genes, and the rest has no known cause. That table furnishes V, J and clone size, whereas the DNA furnished D and trimming. The table for this sample lists roughly 67,000 clones; roughly nine tenths of them were counted only once. The ten top clones hold 3% to 3.5% of the sample. Trimming takes 4 bases from V and 10 bases from J, and the germline ends sit 20 bases apart. The CDR3 has 13 amino acids, counting the end cysteine and phenylalanine. The sequence is cut down to CDR3 DNA, 39 bases in frame from base 1. The CDR1 and CDR2 encoded by the germline V gene (reference sequence) are GTSNPN and SVGIG.

This clone was seen a few times. The clone's antigen remains unknown. No base quality values were provided; no much bigger clone lies one nucleotide off. What was sequenced was PBMCs. The chain couples TRBV30 to TRBJ2-7; TRBD2 is a possible D gene, resting on 5 matching bases. The source of this sequence is a young man in good health and CMV-seronegative. The DNA sequence is TGTGCCTGGACCCTAAAGGGAACGAGGGAACAGTACTTC. It codes for CAWTLKGTREQYF.